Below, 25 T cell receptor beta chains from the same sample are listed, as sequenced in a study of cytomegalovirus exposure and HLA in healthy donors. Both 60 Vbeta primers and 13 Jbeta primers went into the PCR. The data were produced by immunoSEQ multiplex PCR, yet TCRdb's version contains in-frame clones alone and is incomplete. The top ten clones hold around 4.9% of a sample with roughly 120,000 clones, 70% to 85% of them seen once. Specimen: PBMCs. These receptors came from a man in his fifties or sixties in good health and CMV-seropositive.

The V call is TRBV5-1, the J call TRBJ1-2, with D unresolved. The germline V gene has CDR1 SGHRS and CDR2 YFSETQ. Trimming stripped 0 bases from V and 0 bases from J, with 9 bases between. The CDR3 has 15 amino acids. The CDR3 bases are TGCGCCAGCAGCTTGGAGTCGGGAGCTAACTATGGCTACACCTTC. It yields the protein CASSLESGANYGYTF.

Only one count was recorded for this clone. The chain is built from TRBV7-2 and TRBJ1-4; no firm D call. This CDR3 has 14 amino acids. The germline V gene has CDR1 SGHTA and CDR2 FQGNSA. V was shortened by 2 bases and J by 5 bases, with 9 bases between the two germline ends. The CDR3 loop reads CASSLILGNEKLFF. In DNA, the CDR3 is TGTGCCAGCAGCTTAATCCTAGGCAATGAAAAACTGTTTTTT.

The CDR3 DNA reads as TGCAGCGCCATGGTTACAGGGGGGGCCGAGCAGTACTTC. Its protein product is CSAMVTGGAEQYF. The gene calls are TRBV29-1 and TRBJ2-7; D might be TRBD1 (8 bases). V lost 7 bases, J lost 6 bases, and 19 bases lay in between. The length of the CDR3 is 13 residues. Looked up from germline, CDR1 is SQVTM and CDR2 is ANQGSEA.

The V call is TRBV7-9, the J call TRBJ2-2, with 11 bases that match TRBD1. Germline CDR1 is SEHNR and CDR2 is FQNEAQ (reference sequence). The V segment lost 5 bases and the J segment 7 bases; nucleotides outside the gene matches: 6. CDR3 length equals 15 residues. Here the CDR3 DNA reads TGTGCCAGCAGCCCCAGGACAGGGGGCGTCGGGGAGCTGTTTTTT. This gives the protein CASSPRTGGVGELFF.

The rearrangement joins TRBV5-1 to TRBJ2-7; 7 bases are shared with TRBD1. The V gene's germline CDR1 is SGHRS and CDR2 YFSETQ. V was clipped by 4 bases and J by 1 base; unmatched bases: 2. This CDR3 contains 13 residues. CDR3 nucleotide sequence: TGCGCCAGCAGCGGGGGACAGTCCTACGAGCAGTACTTC. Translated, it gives CASSGGQSYEQYF.

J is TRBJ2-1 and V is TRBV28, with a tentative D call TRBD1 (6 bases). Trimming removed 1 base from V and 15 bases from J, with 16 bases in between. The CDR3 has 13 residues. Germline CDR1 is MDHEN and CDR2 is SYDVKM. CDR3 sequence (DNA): TGTGCCAGCAGTTTATATAGTAACAGGGTAGCGTTCTTC. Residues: CASSLYSNRVAFF.

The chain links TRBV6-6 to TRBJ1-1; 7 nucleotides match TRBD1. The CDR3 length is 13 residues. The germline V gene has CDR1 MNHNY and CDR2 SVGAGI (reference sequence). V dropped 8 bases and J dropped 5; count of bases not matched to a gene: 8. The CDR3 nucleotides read TGTGCCAGCGCAGACAGGGTCGGAACTGAAGCTTTCTTT. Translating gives CASADRVGTEAFF.

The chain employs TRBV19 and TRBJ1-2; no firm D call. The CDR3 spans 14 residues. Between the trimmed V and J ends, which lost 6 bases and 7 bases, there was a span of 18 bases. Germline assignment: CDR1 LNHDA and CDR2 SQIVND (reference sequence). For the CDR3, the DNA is TGTGCCAGTAGCCTGAGGCCAAGGGAGAGTGGCTACACCTTC. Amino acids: CASSLRPRESGYTF.

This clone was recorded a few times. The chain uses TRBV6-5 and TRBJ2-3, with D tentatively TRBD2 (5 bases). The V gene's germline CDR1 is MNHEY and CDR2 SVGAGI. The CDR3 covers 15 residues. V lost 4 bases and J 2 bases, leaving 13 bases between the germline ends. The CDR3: CASSSPGSVTDTQYF. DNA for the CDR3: TGTGCCAGCAGTTCGCCGGGATCAGTCACAGATACGCAGTATTTT.

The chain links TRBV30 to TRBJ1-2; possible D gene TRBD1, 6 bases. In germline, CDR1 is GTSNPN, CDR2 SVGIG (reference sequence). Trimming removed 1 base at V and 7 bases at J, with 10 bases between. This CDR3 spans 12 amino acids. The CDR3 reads CAWSGRGGGYTF. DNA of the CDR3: TGTGCCTGGAGTGGGAGAGGGGGTGGCTACACCTTC.

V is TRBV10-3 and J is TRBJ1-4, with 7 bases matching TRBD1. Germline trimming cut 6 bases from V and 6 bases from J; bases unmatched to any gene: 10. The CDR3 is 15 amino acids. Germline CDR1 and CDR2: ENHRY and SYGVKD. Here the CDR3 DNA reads TGTGCCATCAGCCCCACGCAGGGGGTTGATGAAAAACTGTTTTTT. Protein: CAISPTQGVDEKLFF.

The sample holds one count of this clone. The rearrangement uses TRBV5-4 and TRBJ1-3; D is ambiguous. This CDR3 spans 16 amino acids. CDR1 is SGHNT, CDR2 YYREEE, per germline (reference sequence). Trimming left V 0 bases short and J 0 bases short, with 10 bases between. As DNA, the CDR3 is TGTGCCAGCAGCTTGGGGCGGTCCTACTCTGGAAACACCATATATTTT. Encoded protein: CASSLGRSYSGNTIYF.

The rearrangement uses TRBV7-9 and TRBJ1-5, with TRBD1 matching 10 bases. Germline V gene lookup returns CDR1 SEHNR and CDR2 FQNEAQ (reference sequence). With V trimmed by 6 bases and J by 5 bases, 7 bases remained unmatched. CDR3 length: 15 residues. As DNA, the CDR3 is TGTGCCAGCAGTTACGGGACAGGGGATTATCAGCCCCAGCATTTT. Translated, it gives CASSYGTGDYQPQHF.

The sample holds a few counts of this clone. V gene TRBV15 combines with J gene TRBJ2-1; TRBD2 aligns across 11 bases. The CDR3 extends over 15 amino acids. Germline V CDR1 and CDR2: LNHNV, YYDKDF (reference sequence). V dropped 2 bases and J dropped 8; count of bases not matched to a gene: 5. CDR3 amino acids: CATSRSIAGGDEQFF. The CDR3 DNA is TGTGCCACCAGCAGATCCATAGCGGGAGGGGATGAGCAGTTCTTC. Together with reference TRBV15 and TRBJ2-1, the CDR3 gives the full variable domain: DAMVIQNPRYQVTQFGKPVTLSCSQTLNHNVMYWYQQKSSQAPKLLFHYYDKDFNNEADTPDNFQSRRPNTSFCFLDIRSPGLGDTAMYLCATSRSIAGGDEQFFGPGTRLTVL.

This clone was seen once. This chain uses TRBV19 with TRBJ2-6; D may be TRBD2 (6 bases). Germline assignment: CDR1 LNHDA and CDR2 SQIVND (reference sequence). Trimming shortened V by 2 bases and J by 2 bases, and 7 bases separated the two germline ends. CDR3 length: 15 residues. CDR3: CASSIWGAGANVLTF. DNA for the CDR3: TGTGCCAGTAGTATATGGGGGGCTGGGGCCAACGTCCTGACTTTC.

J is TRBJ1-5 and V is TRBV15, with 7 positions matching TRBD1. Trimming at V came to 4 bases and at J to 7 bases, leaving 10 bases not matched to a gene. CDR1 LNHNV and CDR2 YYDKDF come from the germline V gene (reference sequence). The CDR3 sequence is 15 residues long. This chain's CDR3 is CATSTRGGGGQPQHF. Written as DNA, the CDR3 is TGTGCCACCAGCACGCGAGGGGGCGGTGGACAGCCCCAGCATTTT.

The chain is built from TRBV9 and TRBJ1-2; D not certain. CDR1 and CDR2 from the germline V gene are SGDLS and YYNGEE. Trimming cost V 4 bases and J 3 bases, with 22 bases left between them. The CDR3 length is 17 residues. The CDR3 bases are TGTGCCAGCAGCCCCCGAGGAGATGGGAGGGTCCACTATGGCTACACCTTC. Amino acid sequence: CASSPRGDGRVHYGYTF.

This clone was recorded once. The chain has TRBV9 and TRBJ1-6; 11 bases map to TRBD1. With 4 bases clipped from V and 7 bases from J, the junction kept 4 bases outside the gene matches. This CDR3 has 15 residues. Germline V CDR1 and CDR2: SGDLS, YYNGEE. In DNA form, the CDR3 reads TGTGCCAGCAGCACCGGACAGGGGGCGAATTCACCCCTCCACTTT. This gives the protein CASSTGQGANSPLHF.

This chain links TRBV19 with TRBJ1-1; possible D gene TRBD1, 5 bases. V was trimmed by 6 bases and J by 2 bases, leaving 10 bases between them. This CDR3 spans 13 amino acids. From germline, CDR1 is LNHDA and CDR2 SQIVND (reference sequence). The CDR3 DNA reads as TGTGCCAGTAGGGCAGGGTATAACACTGAAGCTTTCTTT. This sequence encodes CASRAGYNTEAFF.

CDR3 in DNA: TGTGCCAGCAGCGGGGACTCCTACGAGCAGTACTTC. Its translation: CASSGDSYEQYF. The chain combines TRBV2 with TRBJ2-7; the D gene is possibly TRBD2 (5 bases). Germline assignment: CDR1 SNHLY and CDR2 FYNNEI. The CDR3 covers 12 residues. Trimming cost V 6 bases and J 0 bases, with 6 bases left between them.

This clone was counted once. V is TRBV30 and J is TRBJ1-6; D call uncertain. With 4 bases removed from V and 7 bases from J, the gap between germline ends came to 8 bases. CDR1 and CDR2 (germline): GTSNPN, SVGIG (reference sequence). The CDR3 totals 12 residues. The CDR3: CAWNRINSPLHF. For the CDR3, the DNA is TGTGCCTGGAATAGAATCAATTCACCCCTCCACTTT.

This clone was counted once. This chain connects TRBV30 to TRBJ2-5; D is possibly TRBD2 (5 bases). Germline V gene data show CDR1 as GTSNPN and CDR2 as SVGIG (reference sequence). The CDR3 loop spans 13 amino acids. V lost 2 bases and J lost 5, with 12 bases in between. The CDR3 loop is CAWSPGRRETQYF. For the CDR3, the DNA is TGTGCCTGGAGTCCGGGCAGGAGGGAGACCCAGTACTTC.

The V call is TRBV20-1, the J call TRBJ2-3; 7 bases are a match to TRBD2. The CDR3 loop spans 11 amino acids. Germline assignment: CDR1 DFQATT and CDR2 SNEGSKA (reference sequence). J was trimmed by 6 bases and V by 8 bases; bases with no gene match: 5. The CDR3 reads CSRRGVDTQYF. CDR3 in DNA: TGCAGTCGCCGGGGGGTGGATACGCAGTATTTT.

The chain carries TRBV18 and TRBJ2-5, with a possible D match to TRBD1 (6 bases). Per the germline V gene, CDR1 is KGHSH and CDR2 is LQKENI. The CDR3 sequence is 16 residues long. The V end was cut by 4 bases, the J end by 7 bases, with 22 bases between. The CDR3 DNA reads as TGTGCCAGCTCACGGAGCCCAGTCACCCAACAGGGGACCCAGTACTTC. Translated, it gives CASSRSPVTQQGTQYF.

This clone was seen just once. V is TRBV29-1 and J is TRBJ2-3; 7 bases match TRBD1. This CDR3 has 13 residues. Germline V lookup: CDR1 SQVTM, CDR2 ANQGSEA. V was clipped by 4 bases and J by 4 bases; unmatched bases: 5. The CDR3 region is CSVGRGRPDTQYF. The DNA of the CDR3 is TGCAGCGTTGGAAGGGGGCGTCCAGATACGCAGTATTTT.